This T cell receptor (beta chain) was documented in a study of shared clonotypes between healthy human individuals. V was pared by 6 bases and J by 1 base, with 5 bases of the junction left unmatched. This CDR3 spans 14 amino acids. The germline V gene has CDR1 SNHLY and CDR2 FYNNEI. Researchers ran the assay at a deep level. Clones were read by immunoSEQ multiplex PCR, and TCRdb kept only the in-frame ones, dropping some. This sample yields 1 million to 1.3 million clones, of which 75% to 85% are seen a single time; under 0.8% belongs to the top ten. This clone was detected a few times. V gene TRBV2 combines with J gene TRBJ1-1; 7 bases fit TRBD1. The sequence came from a young man in good health. Some clones in this sample may be carry-over from other donors' samples. The sample consisted of memory CD4+ T cells from PBMCs. The sample's subset: CD45RA-negative fraction. This CDR3 is CASRRGTANTEAFF. The CDR3 DNA is TGTGCCAGCAGACGAGGGACAGCGAACACTGAAGCTTTCTTT.